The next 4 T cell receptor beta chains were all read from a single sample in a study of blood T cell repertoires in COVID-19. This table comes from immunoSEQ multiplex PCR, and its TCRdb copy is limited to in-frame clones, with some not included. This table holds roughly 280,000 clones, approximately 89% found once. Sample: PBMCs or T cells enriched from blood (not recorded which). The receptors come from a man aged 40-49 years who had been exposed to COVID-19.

CDR3 region: CASSQDRGLTGELFF. The CDR3 region has the DNA TGTGCCAGCAGCCAGGACAGGGGGCTAACCGGGGAGCTGTTTTTT. V and J are TRBV5-6 and TRBJ2-2; 11 bases align to TRBD1. Germline V CDR1 and CDR2: SGHDT, YYEEEE. The length of the CDR3 is 15 residues. V dropped 4 bases and J dropped 5; count of bases not matched to a gene: 4.

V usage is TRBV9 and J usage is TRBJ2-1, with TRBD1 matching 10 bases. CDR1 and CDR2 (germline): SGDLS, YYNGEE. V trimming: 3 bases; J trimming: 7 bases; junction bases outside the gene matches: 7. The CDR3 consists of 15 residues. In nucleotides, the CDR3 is TGTGCCAGCAGCGCCCAGGACAGGGGGTATAATGAGCAGTTCTTC. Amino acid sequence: CASSAQDRGYNEQFF.

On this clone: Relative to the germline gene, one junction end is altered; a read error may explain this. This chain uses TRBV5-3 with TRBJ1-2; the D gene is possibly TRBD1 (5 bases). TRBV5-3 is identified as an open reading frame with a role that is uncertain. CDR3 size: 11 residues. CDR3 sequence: CARSLTTEKNF. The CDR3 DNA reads TGTGCCAGAAGCCTCACGACAGAAAAAAACTTC.

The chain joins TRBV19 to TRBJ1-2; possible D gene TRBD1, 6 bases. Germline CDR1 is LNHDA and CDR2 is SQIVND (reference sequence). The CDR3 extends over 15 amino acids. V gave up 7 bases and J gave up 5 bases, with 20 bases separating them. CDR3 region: CASTTARGGNYGYTF. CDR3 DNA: TGTGCCAGTACCACAGCAAGGGGGGGAAATTATGGCTACACCTTC.